The next 18 T cell receptor beta chains were all read from a single sample in a study of T cell changes during pregnancy in multiple sclerosis. TCRdb's table, derived via immunoSEQ multiplex PCR, lists solely in-frame clones and lacks some. Of fewer than 65,000 clones detected, 75% to 95% appear once; the ten largest clones hold 0.85% to 0.9%. Material: peripheral blood, obtained before pregnancy. All receptors come from a female donor with multiple sclerosis, enrolled in a pregnancy study.

The chain combines TRBV7-9 with TRBJ2-7; possibly TRBD2 for D (5 bases). CDR1 is SEHNR, CDR2 FQNEAQ, per germline (reference sequence). V was shortened by 3 bases and J by 6 bases, with 15 bases between the two germline ends. The CDR3 has 14 residues. The CDR3 region has the DNA TGTGCCAGCAGCTTGGGTCAGACTACGAGCGAGCAGTACTTC. It translates to CASSLGQTTSEQYF. The full variable domain, completed using reference TRBV7-9 and TRBJ2-7, is DTGVSQNPRHKITKRGQNVTFRCDPISEHNRLYWYRQTLGQGPEFLTYFQNEAQLEKSRLLSDRFSAERPKGSFSTLEIQRTEQGDSAMYLCASSLGQTTSEQYFGPGTRLTVT.

The rearrangement links TRBV5-6 to TRBJ2-3; D uncertain. V lost 4 bases, J lost 0 bases, and 3 bases lay in between. Per the germline V gene, CDR1 is SGHDT and CDR2 is YYEEEE. The CDR3 totals 12 residues. The DNA of the CDR3 is TGTGCCAGCAGCCCTAGCACAGATACGCAGTATTTT. Protein product: CASSPSTDTQYF.

The gene calls are TRBV27 and TRBJ1-1; D is perhaps TRBD1 (5 bases). There are 17 residues in the CDR3. Germline CDR1 MNHEY, CDR2 SMNVEV (reference sequence). Between the trimmed V and J ends, which lost 4 bases and 1 base, there was a span of 19 bases. The CDR3 is CASSSSTLQAPNTEAFF. The CDR3 DNA reads TGTGCCAGCAGTTCATCGACTTTACAGGCACCGAACACTGAAGCTTTCTTT.

This clone appeared a single time. This chain uses TRBV2 with TRBJ1-3; no firm D call. V lost 0 bases to trimming and J lost 0 bases, with 12 bases between them. Germline V gives CDR1 SNHLY, CDR2 FYNNEI. The CDR3 extends over 17 amino acids. CDR3 amino acids: CASSEARVLSSGNTIYF. Here the CDR3 DNA reads TGTGCCAGCAGTGAAGCGAGGGTCTTAAGCTCTGGAAACACCATATATTTT.

The rearrangement links TRBV9 to TRBJ2-5; 7 bases are a match to TRBD2. Germline V CDR1 and CDR2: SGDLS, YYNGEE. CDR3 size: 17 residues. Trimming cost V 0 bases and J 2 bases; bases outside gene matches: 10. CDR3 bases: TGTGCCAGCAGCGTAGCTTCTTCGGGGGGACGGCAAGAGACCCAGTACTTC. Amino acid sequence: CASSVASSGGRQETQYF.

The gene calls are TRBV27 and TRBJ2-3; possible D gene TRBD2, 5 bases. CDR3 length equals 13 residues. The germline CDR1 and CDR2 sequences are MNHEY and SMNVEV (reference sequence). The germline V and J ends were trimmed by 7 bases and 2 bases, with 10 bases remaining between them. The CDR3 DNA sequence: TGTGCCAGCACAGCGGAGAACACAGATACGCAGTATTTT. Its protein is CASTAENTDTQYF.

CDR3 coding DNA: TGTGCCAGCAGCGTAGACCCCTATCAGGGGGTTAGGATTGAAGCTTTCTTT. It translates to CASSVDPYQGVRIEAFF. V is TRBV9 and J is TRBJ1-1; 7 bases align to TRBD1. The J segment lost 7 bases and the V segment lost 0 bases, leaving 15 bases of the junction unmatched. The length of the CDR3 is 17 residues. In germline, CDR1 is SGDLS, CDR2 YYNGEE.

This chain uses TRBV7-2 with TRBJ2-3; no firm D call. V lost 1 base, J lost 1 base, and 12 bases lay in between. The CDR3 extends over 16 amino acids. Germline CDR1 SGHTA, CDR2 FQGNSA. In DNA, the CDR3 is TGTGCCAGCAGCTTAGACCGAGCACCCGGCACAGATACGCAGTATTTT. Amino acids: CASSLDRAPGTDTQYF.

This chain connects TRBV7-9 to TRBJ2-7, with D unresolved. CDR1 is SEHNR, CDR2 FQNEAQ, per germline (reference sequence). With 2 bases removed from V and 4 bases from J, the gap between germline ends came to 9 bases. The CDR3 contains 13 residues. The CDR3 DNA is TGTGCCAGCAGCTTAAGTCGGTCTTACGAGCAGTACTTC. This gives the protein CASSLSRSYEQYF.

The V and J genes are TRBV27 and TRBJ2-1; D is possibly TRBD2 (6 bases). V was shortened by 3 bases and J by 7 bases, with 13 bases between the two germline ends. The CDR3 is 14 amino acids. Germline CDR1 and CDR2: MNHEY and SMNVEV (reference sequence). This CDR3 reads CASSFGGGRNEQFF. The CDR3 bases are TGTGCCAGCAGTTTCGGAGGAGGGAGGAATGAGCAGTTCTTC.

The chain combines TRBV19 with TRBJ2-3, with 8 bases matching TRBD2. The V segment lost 6 bases and the J segment 5 bases; nucleotides outside the gene matches: 4. Looked up from germline, CDR1 is LNHDA and CDR2 is SQIVND (reference sequence). The CDR3 runs 13 residues. The CDR3 nucleotides are TGTGCCAGTAGGCCTAGCGGGCTAGATACGCAGTATTTT. Its protein is CASRPSGLDTQYF.

The rearrangement links TRBV7-2 to TRBJ2-7; unclear D gene. The germline CDR1 and CDR2 sequences are SGHTA and FQGNSA. Trimming pared 2 bases from V and 3 bases from J, leaving 8 bases between. The CDR3 spans 13 residues. The CDR3 nucleotides are TGTGCCAGCAGCTTAAATCAAAACTACGAGCAGTACTTC. It encodes CASSLNQNYEQYF.

The chain has TRBV19 and TRBJ1-5, with D perhaps matching TRBD1 (6 bases). This CDR3 is built from 15 residues. The V end lost 4 bases, the J end lost 0 bases, and 10 bases lay between the germline ends. Germline CDR1 is LNHDA and CDR2 is SQIVND (reference sequence). The CDR3 here is CASSTGDISNQPQHF. CDR3 nucleotide sequence: TGTGCCAGTAGTACAGGGGATATTAGCAATCAGCCCCAGCATTTT.

The chain links TRBV11-2 to TRBJ2-5; 9 bases match TRBD2. This CDR3 has 18 residues. Germline V CDR1 and CDR2: SGHAT, FQNNGV. J was trimmed by 5 bases and V by 5 bases; bases with no gene match: 18. CDR3 region: CASSPLRRVAGVTETQYF. As DNA, the CDR3 is TGTGCCAGCAGCCCCCTCCGGAGGGTAGCGGGGGTCACTGAGACCCAGTACTTC. Filled out from reference TRBV11-2 and TRBJ2-5, the complete variable domain reads EAGVAQSPRYKIIEKRQSVAFWCNPISGHATLYWYQQILGQGPKLLIQFQNNGVVDDSQLPKDRFSAERLKGVDSTLKIQPAKLEDSAVYLCASSPLRRVAGVTETQYFGPGTRLLVL.

The CDR3 DNA sequence: TGTGCCACCATAGCGGGGGGGCTGACCGGGGAGCTGTTTTTT. Its translation is CATIAGGLTGELFF. The rearrangement links TRBV27 to TRBJ2-2; TRBD2 matches at 11 bases. This CDR3 contains 14 residues. Germline loops: CDR1 MNHEY, CDR2 SMNVEV (reference sequence). V dropped 10 bases and J dropped 5; count of bases not matched to a gene: 6.

The chain links TRBV7-9 to TRBJ2-4; 13 bases agree with TRBD2. The CDR3 is 19 amino acids. V shed 5 bases, J shed 0 bases, and the junction held 10 bases outside the gene matches. Per the germline V gene, CDR1 is SEHNR and CDR2 is FQNEAQ (reference sequence). CDR3: CASSVRLAGGIAAKNIQYF. DNA for the CDR3: TGTGCCAGCAGCGTAAGACTAGCGGGGGGTATCGCAGCCAAAAACATTCAGTACTTC.

V usage is TRBV7-3 and J usage is TRBJ1-2; 7 bases are shared with TRBD1. The CDR3 consists of 13 residues. With 3 bases clipped from V and 8 bases from J, the junction kept 6 bases outside the gene matches. Per the germline V gene, CDR1 is SGHTA and CDR2 is FQGTGA. The CDR3 reads CASSLTGSGGYTF. CDR3 coding DNA: TGTGCCAGCAGCTTGACAGGGTCGGGAGGCTACACCTTC.

The chain has TRBV5-4 and TRBJ2-3, with 9 nucleotides matching TRBD2. The CDR3 sequence is 16 residues long. Germline V gene sequence: CDR1 SGHNT, CDR2 YYREEE (reference sequence). J was trimmed by 2 bases and V by 1 base; bases with no gene match: 5. The CDR3 DNA is TGTGCCAGCAGCTTGAAGCGGGGGGACTCCACAGATACGCAGTATTTT. Its translation: CASSLKRGDSTDTQYF.